These 19 T cell receptor beta chains were all obtained from the same sample, sequenced in a study of shared clonotypes between healthy human individuals. Assay used: immunoSEQ multiplex PCR; TCRdb lists only in-frame clones, some missing. The sample consists of roughly 640,000 clones, approximately 74% of them appearing once. Sequenced: memory CD4+ T cells sorted from blood. Sample subset: CD45RA-negative fraction. These receptors originate from a woman aged 25-40 years in good health.

The chain carries TRBV29-1 and TRBJ1-2; D is ambiguous. The CDR3 runs 15 residues. V shed 0 bases and J shed 6 bases, with 17 bases lying between them. Germline V gives CDR1 SQVTM, CDR2 ANQGSEA. The DNA of the CDR3 is TGCAGCGTTGAAGATCTTGCAGGCTGGGGTGATGGCTACACCTTC. Protein: CSVEDLAGWGDGYTF.

This clone was counted a single time. The chain is built from TRBV5-1 and TRBJ2-1, with a possible D match to TRBD2 (6 bases). Germline CDR1 and CDR2: SGHRS and YFSETQ. The CDR3 totals 17 residues. V lost 0 bases and J lost 7, with 20 bases in between. DNA for the CDR3: TGCGCCAGCAGCTTGGCCTACCGGACTACCGCGGGGAATGAGCAGTTCTTC. This codes for CASSLAYRTTAGNEQFF.

The chain uses TRBV15 and TRBJ2-1; no definite D call. Trimming left V 0 bases short and J 0 bases short, with 12 bases between. The CDR3 is 17 amino acids. The V gene's germline CDR1 is LNHNV and CDR2 YYDKDF (reference sequence). CDR3 protein: CATSRDMDGSSYNEQFF. The DNA of the CDR3 is TGTGCCACCAGCAGAGATATGGACGGAAGCTCCTACAATGAGCAGTTCTTC.

In the case of this clone: The junction departs from germline at one end; a sequencing error may be responsible. V gene TRBV6-6 combines with J gene TRBJ1-1; TRBD1 matches 8 bases. Per the germline V gene, CDR1 is MNHNY and CDR2 is SVGAGI (reference sequence). CDR3 length equals 16 residues. CDR3 in DNA: TGTGCCAGCAGTACCCGGTACAGGGGGGCGAACCCTGAAGCTTTCTTT. It is translated as CASSTRYRGANPEAFF.

The chain has TRBV15 and TRBJ2-5; tentative D call: TRBD2 (5 bases). Germline loops: CDR1 LNHNV, CDR2 YYDKDF (reference sequence). V was clipped by 4 bases and J by 1 base, with 7 bases between them. The CDR3 totals 13 residues. CDR3 amino acids: CATSKDFQETQYF. CDR3 sequence (DNA): TGTGCCACCAGCAAGGACTTCCAAGAGACCCAGTACTTC. Full variable domain (missing parts from reference TRBV15 and TRBJ2-5): DAMVIQNPRYQVTQFGKPVTLSCSQTLNHNVMYWYQQKSSQAPKLLFHYYDKDFNNEADTPDNFQSRRPNTSFCFLDIRSPGLGDTAMYLCATSKDFQETQYFGPGTRLLVL.

The chain couples TRBV7-9 to TRBJ2-1; unclear D gene. V gave up 4 bases and J gave up 4 bases, with 5 bases separating them. This CDR3 spans 12 amino acids. Germline V gene lookup returns CDR1 SEHNR and CDR2 FQNEAQ (reference sequence). The DNA of the CDR3 is TGTGCCAGCAGCTGGGGTTACAATGAGCAGTTCTTC. Its translation: CASSWGYNEQFF.

This clone has just one count. CDR3 DNA: TGTGCCAGCAGGACGGCCTCGTGGTCCTACGAGCAGTACTTC. This gives the protein CASRTASWSYEQYF. The chain employs TRBV28 and TRBJ2-7, with D unclear. This CDR3 is 14 amino acids long. Germline lookup yields CDR1 MDHEN and CDR2 SYDVKM. With 6 bases removed from V and 1 base from J, the gap between germline ends came to 13 bases.

This clone appeared once. The CDR3 DNA is TGTGCCAGCAGCTTAGCCGGGGATAGCGGGACAGATACGCAGTATTTT. Protein sequence: CASSLAGDSGTDTQYF. The V call is TRBV7-9, the J call TRBJ2-3, with TRBD2 identical over 7 bases. CDR1 and CDR2 (germline): SEHNR, FQNEAQ (reference sequence). The V gene end was trimmed by 0 bases and the J gene end by 3 bases; junction bases not matched to a gene: 6. CDR3 length: 16 residues.

The V and J genes are TRBV19 and TRBJ2-5; 14 bases line up with TRBD2. Unmatched junction bases numbered 8, after V lost 3 bases and J lost 5 bases. CDR1 is LNHDA, CDR2 SQIVND, per germline (reference sequence). CDR3 size: 17 residues. The CDR3 DNA follows: TGTGCCAGTAGTATTTCCGGACTAGCGGGAGGAATCGAGACCCAGTACTTC. Translation gives CASSISGLAGGIETQYF.

The genes are TRBV6-5 and TRBJ2-1; 7 nucleotides match TRBD1. The CDR3 has 15 amino acids. V shed 4 bases and J 9 bases; nucleotides not matched to a gene: 12. CDR1 MNHEY and CDR2 SVGAGI come from the germline V gene. In DNA, the CDR3 is TGTGCCAGCAGTTCCCCGGGACAGAAGGGTAGTGAGCAGTTCTTC. Translating it yields CASSSPGQKGSEQFF.

There are a few counts of this clone. This chain links TRBV18 with TRBJ2-7; D ambiguous. V was cut by 4 bases and J by 3 bases, with 10 bases left in between. Germline CDR1 and CDR2: KGHSH and LQKENI. CDR3 size: 13 residues. CDR3 in amino acids: CASSREKIYEQYF. The CDR3 nucleotides are TGTGCCAGCTCACGAGAGAAGATCTACGAGCAGTACTTC. The full variable domain, completed using reference TRBV18 and TRBJ2-7, is NAGVMQNPRHLVRRRGQEARLRCSPMKGHSHVYWYRQLPEEGLKFMVYLQKENIIDESGMPKERFSAEFPKEGPSILRIQQVVRGDSAAYFCASSREKIYEQYFGPGTRLTVT.

The CDR3 DNA reads as TGCGCCAGCAGCTTCGGAGGGATCTACGAGCAGTACTTC. It specifies CASSFGGIYEQYF. V and J are TRBV5-1 and TRBJ2-7; tentative D call: TRBD2 (6 bases). This CDR3 region has 13 residues. Trimming stripped 2 bases from V and 3 bases from J, with 9 bases between. The germline V gene has CDR1 SGHRS and CDR2 YFSETQ.

The V gene is TRBV2, the J gene TRBJ2-7, with a possible D match to TRBD2 (5 bases). The CDR3 covers 13 residues. Trimming pared 8 bases from V and 7 bases from J, leaving 18 bases between. Germline-derived CDR1 and CDR2 are SNHLY and FYNNEI. The CDR3 DNA sequence: TGTGCCAGCGTCGAGACGGGATTTGGGGAGCAGTACTTC. This translates into CASVETGFGEQYF.

This clone was seen at least ten times. Other DNA sequences in the sample encode the same CDR3. The gene calls are TRBV7-2 and TRBJ2-7, with 10 bases that match TRBD2. The V segment lost 1 base and the J segment 1 base; nucleotides outside the gene matches: 4. In germline, CDR1 is SGHTA, CDR2 FQGNSA. This CDR3 spans 16 amino acids. CDR3 bases: TGTGCCAGCAGCTTAGGCGGTAGCGGGAGGTCCTACGAGCAGTACTTC. As protein: CASSLGGSGRSYEQYF. Supplemented by reference TRBV7-2 and TRBJ2-7, the full variable domain reads GAGVSQSPSNKVTEKGKDVELRCDPISGHTALYWYRQSLGQGLEFLIYFQGNSAPDKSGLPSDRFSAERTGGSVSTLTIQRTQQEDSAVYLCASSLGGSGRSYEQYFGPGTRLTVT.

This clone was observed a few times. Other nucleotide sequences from this sample produce the same CDR3. This chain links TRBV28 with TRBJ2-7; 10 positions agree with TRBD1. Germline V CDR1 and CDR2: MDHEN, SYDVKM. V lost 6 bases and J lost 5; bases outside the gene matches: 7. The CDR3 contains 14 residues. CDR3 region: CASRGPGQGNEQYF. CDR3 in DNA: TGTGCCAGCAGAGGTCCGGGACAGGGGAACGAGCAGTACTTC.

CDR3 amino acids: CASSLGGTGNEKLFF. Here the CDR3 DNA reads TGTGCCAGCAGTTTGGGGGGGACAGGGAATGAAAAACTGTTTTTT. This rearrangement joins TRBV28 to TRBJ1-4, with 9 bases that match TRBD1. Losses at the gene ends were 3 bases for V and 5 bases for J; bases not matched to a gene: 4. The CDR3 consists of 15 residues. CDR1 is MDHEN, CDR2 SYDVKM, per germline.

The gene calls are TRBV29-1 and TRBJ1-2, with D unresolved. V lost 7 bases and J 4 bases, leaving 13 bases between the germline ends. Germline values: CDR1 SQVTM, CDR2 ANQGSEA. The CDR3 covers 12 residues. The CDR3 DNA reads TGCAGCGGCGCTGACACGGGCTATGGCTACACCTTC. Encoded protein: CSGADTGYGYTF.

The chain carries TRBV7-9 and TRBJ1-4; D not certain. Between the trimmed V and J ends, which lost 3 bases and 4 bases, there was a span of 12 bases. This CDR3 has 15 residues. Per germline, CDR1 SEHNR and CDR2 FQNEAQ (reference sequence). The CDR3 spells CASSFDGQYNEKLFF. DNA for the CDR3: TGTGCCAGCAGCTTTGATGGGCAGTATAATGAAAAACTGTTTTTT.

J is TRBJ1-1 and V is TRBV6-5, with TRBD1 matching 7 bases. Trimming removed 2 bases from V and 3 bases from J; junction bases left unmatched: 9. CDR3 length: 16 amino acids. Germline CDR1 is MNHEY and CDR2 is SVGAGI. CDR3 DNA sequence: TGTGCCAGCAGTTACACCTCGACAGGGAAGGACACTGAAGCTTTCTTT. Residues: CASSYTSTGKDTEAFF.